The present T cell receptor (beta chain) was sequenced within a study of shared clonotypes between healthy human individuals. The study's findings and limits: Shared clonotypes across all four donors exceeded non-shared ones in generation probability. Sampling covered blood only; tissue repertoires likely differ.

As for this clone: Its antigen is undetermined.

CDR1 and CDR2 (germline): ENHRY, SYGVKD. This CDR3 region has 15 residues. The trim removed 6 bases at V and 1 base at J, leaving 6 bases unmatched. Profiling relied on immunoSEQ multiplex PCR, and the TCRdb table lists in-frame clones only, not all of them. Counted here are about 1.1 million clones, 60% to 85% occurring once; the ten biggest clones make up almost 0.9%. The receptor was derived from a man between 18 and 29 years old in good health. Some clones in this sample may be carry-over from other donors' samples. Sample: memory CD4+ T cells from PBMCs. Subset here: CD45RA-negative fraction. The V call is TRBV10-3, the J call TRBJ1-3; 7 bases agree with TRBD1. The DNA for the CDR3 is TGTGCCATCAGCAGTCCAGGGGGTTCTGGAAACACCATATATTTT. It codes for CAISSPGGSGNTIYF.